The sequence of this T cell receptor beta chain was determined in a study of patients and donors after allogeneic stem cell transplantation. There are 15 residues in the CDR3. The germline gives CDR1 SGHRS, CDR2 YFSETQ. Trimming took 0 bases from V and 0 from J, leaving 9 bases between them. TCRdb processed the RT-PCR reads anew with MiXCR; each CDR3 protein has one entry. The sample contains about a million distinct CDR3 sequences, about a sixth of which appear only once. J is TRBJ2-5 and V is TRBV5-1; no definite D call. Material: blood, either unsorted or a sorted T cell fraction (not recorded which). The TCR sequence derives from a human donor who was either an allogeneic HSCT recipient or a stem cell or donor lymphocyte infusion donor (not recorded which). It is not recorded whose cells these are; they may come from a transplant donor. CDR3 region: CASSLGNAHQETQYF. DNA for the CDR3: TGCGCCAGCAGCTTGGGTAACGCTCACCAAGAGACCCAGTACTTC.